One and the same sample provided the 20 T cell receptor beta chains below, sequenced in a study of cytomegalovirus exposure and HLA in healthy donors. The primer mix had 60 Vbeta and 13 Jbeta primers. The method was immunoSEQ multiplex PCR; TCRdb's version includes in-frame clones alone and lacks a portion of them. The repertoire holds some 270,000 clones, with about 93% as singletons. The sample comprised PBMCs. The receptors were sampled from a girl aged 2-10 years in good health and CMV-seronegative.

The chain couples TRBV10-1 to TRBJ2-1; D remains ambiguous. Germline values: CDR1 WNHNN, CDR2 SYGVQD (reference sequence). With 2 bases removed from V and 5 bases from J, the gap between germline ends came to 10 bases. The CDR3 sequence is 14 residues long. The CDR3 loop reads CASSEVSPDNEQFF. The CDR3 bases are TGCGCCAGCAGTGAGGTTAGCCCTGACAATGAGCAGTTCTTC.

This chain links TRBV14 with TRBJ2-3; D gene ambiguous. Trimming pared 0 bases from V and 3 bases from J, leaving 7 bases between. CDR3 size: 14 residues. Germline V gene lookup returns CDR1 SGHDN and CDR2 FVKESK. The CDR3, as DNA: TGTGCCAGCAGCCAAGAAGCGTGGACAGATACGCAGTATTTT. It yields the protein CASSQEAWTDTQYF.

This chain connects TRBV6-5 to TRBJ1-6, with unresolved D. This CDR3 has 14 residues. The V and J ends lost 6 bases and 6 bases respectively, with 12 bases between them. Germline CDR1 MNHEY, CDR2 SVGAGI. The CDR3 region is CASRSRAINSPLHF. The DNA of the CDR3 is TGTGCCAGCAGGTCGCGGGCAATTAATTCACCCCTCCACTTT.

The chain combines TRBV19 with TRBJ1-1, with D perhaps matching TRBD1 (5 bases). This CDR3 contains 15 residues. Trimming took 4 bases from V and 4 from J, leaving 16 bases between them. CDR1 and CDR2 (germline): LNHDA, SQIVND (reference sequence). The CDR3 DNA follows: TGTGCCAGTAGTACACCAGGGTTTACGAGCACTGAAGCTTTCTTT. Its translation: CASSTPGFTSTEAFF. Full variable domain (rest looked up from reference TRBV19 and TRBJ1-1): DGGITQSPKYLFRKEGQNVTLSCEQNLNHDAMYWYRQDPGQGLRLIYYSQIVNDFQKGDIAEGYSVSREKKESFPLTVTSAQKNPTAFYLCASSTPGFTSTEAFFGQGTRLTVV.

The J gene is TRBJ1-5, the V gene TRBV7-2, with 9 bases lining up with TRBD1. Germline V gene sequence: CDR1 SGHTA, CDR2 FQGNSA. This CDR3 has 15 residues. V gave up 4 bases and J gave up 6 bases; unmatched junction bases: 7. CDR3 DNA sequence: TGTGCCAGCAGCTCCACAGGGGGCTCTGGTCAGCCCCAGCATTTT. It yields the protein CASSSTGGSGQPQHF.

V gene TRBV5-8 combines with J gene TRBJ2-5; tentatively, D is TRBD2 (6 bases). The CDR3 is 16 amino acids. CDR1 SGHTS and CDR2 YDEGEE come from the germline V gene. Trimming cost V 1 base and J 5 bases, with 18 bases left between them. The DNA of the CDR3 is TGTGCCAGCAGCTTGCCATCTAGCGCCCCGGGGGAGACCCAGTACTTC. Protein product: CASSLPSSAPGETQYF.

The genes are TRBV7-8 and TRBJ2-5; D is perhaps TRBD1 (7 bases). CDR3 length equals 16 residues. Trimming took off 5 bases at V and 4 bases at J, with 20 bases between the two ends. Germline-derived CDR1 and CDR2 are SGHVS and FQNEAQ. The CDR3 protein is CASSPGGTTRAETQYF. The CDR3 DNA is TGTGCCAGCAGCCCAGGGGGGACAACCCGCGCAGAGACCCAGTACTTC.

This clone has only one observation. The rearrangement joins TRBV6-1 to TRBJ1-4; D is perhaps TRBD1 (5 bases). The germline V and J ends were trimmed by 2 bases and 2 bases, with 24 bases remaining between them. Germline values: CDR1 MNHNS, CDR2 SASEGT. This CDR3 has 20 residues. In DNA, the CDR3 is TGTGCCAGCAGTGAATTTGGGGCTGAAGGGCTATGGCGGACTAATGAAAAACTGTTTTTT. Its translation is CASSEFGAEGLWRTNEKLFF.

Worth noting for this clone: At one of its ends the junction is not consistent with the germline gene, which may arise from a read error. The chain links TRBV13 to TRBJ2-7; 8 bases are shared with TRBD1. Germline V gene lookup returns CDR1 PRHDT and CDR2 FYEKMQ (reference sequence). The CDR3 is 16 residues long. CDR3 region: CTSSLGRGQVVYEQYF. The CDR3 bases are TGTACCAGCAGCTTAGGCCGGGGACAGGTGGTCTACGAGCAGTACTTC.

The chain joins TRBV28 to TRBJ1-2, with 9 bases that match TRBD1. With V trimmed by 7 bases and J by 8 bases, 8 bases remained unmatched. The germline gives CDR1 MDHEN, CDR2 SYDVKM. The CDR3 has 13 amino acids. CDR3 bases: TGTGCCAGCACCCGGGACAGGGTCCTAGGCTACACCTTC. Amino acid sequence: CASTRDRVLGYTF.

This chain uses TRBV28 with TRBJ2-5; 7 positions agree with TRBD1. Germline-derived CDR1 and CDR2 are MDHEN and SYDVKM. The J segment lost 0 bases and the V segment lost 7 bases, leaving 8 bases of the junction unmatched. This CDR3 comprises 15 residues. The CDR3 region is CASTTGAPYQETQYF. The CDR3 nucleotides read TGTGCCAGCACCACAGGGGCCCCCTACCAAGAGACCCAGTACTTC.

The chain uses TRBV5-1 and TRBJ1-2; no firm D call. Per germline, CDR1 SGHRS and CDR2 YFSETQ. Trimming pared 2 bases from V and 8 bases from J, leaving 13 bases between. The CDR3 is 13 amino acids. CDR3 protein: CASSFAGGWGYTF. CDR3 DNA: TGCGCCAGCAGCTTCGCAGGAGGGTGGGGCTACACCTTC. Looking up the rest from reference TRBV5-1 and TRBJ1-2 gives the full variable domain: KAGVTQTPRYLIKTRGQQVTLSCSPISGHRSVSWYQQTPGQGLQFLFEYFSETQRNKGNFPGRFSGRQFSNSRSEMNVSTLELGDSALYLCASSFAGGWGYTFGSGTRLTVV.

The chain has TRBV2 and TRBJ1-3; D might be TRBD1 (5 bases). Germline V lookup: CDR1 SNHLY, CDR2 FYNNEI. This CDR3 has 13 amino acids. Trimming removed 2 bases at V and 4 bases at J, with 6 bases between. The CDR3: CASSEQGGNTIYF. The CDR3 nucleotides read TGTGCCAGCAGTGAACAGGGCGGAAACACCATATATTTT.

CDR3 region: CASSPTATSGVNTGELFF. CDR3 bases: TGTGCCAGCTCCCCAACCGCTACTAGCGGGGTCAACACCGGGGAGCTGTTTTTT. The chain carries TRBV18 and TRBJ2-2; the match to TRBD2 covers 10 bases. V lost 6 bases to trimming and J lost 2 bases; unmatched junction nucleotides: 12. CDR1 and CDR2 (germline): KGHSH, LQKENI. The CDR3 totals 18 residues.

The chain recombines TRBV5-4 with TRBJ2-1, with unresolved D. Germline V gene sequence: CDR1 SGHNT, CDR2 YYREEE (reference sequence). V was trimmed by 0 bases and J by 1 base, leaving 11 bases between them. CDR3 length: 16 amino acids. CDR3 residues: CASSLASAGSYNEQFF. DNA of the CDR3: TGTGCCAGCAGCTTGGCAAGCGCCGGGTCCTACAATGAGCAGTTCTTC.

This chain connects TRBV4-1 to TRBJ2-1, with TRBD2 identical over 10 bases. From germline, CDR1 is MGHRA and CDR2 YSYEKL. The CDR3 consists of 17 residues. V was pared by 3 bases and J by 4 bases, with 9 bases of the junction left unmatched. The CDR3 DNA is TGCGCCAGCAGCCACCTCGGGACTAGCGAAAGGTACAATGAGCAGTTCTTC. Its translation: CASSHLGTSERYNEQFF.

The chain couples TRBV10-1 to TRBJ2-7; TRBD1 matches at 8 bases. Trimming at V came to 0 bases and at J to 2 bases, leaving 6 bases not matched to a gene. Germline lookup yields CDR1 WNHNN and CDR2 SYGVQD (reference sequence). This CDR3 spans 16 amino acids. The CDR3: CASSESGGTGAYEQYF. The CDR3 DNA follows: TGCGCCAGCAGTGAGTCGGGCGGGACAGGCGCCTACGAGCAGTACTTC.

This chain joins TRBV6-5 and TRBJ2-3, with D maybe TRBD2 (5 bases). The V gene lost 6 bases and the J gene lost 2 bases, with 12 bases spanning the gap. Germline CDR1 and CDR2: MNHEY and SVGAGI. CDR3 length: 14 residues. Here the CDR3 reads CASRGLPSTDTQYF. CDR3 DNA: TGTGCCAGCAGAGGACTTCCCTCCACAGATACGCAGTATTTT.

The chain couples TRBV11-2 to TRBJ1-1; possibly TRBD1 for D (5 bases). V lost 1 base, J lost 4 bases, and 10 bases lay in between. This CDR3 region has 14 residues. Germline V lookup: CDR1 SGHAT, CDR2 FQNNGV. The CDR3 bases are TGTGCCAGCAGCTTAGGTGCAGGGTTCACTGAAGCTTTCTTT. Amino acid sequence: CASSLGAGFTEAFF.

The CDR3 coding sequence is TGCGCCAGCAGCTTGGTGGGGAGGACCGGGGAGCTGTTTTTT. It encodes CASSLVGRTGELFF. The chain joins TRBV5-1 to TRBJ2-2; tentative D call: TRBD2 (6 bases). Germline V gives CDR1 SGHRS, CDR2 YFSETQ. The CDR3 sequence is 14 residues long. With 0 bases removed from V and 5 bases from J, the gap between germline ends came to 8 bases.